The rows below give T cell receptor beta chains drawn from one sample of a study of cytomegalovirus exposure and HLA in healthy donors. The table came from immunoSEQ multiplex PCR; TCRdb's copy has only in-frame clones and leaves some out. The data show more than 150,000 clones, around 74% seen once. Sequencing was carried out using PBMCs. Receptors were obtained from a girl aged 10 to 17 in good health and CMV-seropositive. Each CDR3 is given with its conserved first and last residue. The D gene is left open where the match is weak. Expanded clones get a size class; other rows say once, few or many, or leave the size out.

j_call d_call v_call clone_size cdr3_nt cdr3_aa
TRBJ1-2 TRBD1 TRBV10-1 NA TGCGCCAGCAGTCGGACAGGTTCCTATGGCTACACCTTC CASSRTGSYGYTF
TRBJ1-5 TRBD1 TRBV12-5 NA TGTGCTAGTGGCTCCGACAGGGATATCAATCAGCCCCAGCATTTT CASGSDRDINQPQHF
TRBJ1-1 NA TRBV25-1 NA TGTGCCAGCACCACTGCAGGGAAGGCTGAAGCTTTCTTT CASTTAGKAEAFF
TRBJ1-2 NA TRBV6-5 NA TGTGCCAGCAGTGTCCGCCAGTCTGACTATGGCTACACCTTC CASSVRQSDYGYTF
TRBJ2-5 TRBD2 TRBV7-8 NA TGTGCCAGCAGCCTCATTCGGACCGGGACTAGCGGGGGATTCCAAGAGACCCAGTACTTC CASSLIRTGTSGGFQETQYF
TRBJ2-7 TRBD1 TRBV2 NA TGTGCCAGCAGTGAACAGGGGGCTCCCTACGAGCAGTACTTC CASSEQGAPYEQYF
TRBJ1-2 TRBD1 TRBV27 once TGTGCCAGCAGTTTCTCTCCCCGGACAGGGGGCGGCTACACCTTC CASSFSPRTGGGYTF
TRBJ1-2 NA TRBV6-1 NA TGTGCCAGCAGTGTACAGTGGCAGTATTTTGACTATGGCTACACCTTC CASSVQWQYFDYGYTF
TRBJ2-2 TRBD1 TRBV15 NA TGTGCCACCAGCAGAGATGGGACAGGGGTTGGAACGAACACCGGGGAGCTGTTTTTT CATSRDGTGVGTNTGELFF
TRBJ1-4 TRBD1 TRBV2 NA TGTGCCAGCAGCAACAGGGGGGGAGAAAAACTGTTTTTT CASSNRGGEKLFF
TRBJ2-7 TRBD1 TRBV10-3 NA TGTGCCATCAGTGAGTCGGGACAGGGCTCTCGCGAGCAGTACTTC CAISESGQGSREQYF
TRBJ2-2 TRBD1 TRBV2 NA TGTGCCAGCAGTGGGGCTGGGACAGGGATCGGGGAGCTGTTTTTT CASSGAGTGIGELFF
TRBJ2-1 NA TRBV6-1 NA TGTGCCAGCATTCGGTCGAGAGGCTACAATGAGCAGTTCTTC CASIRSRGYNEQFF
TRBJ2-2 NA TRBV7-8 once TGTGCCGCCGGTCGGGAGCTGTTTTTT CAAGRELFF
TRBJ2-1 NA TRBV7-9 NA TGTGCCAGCAGCTTATTTGGGCTGGACTTCAATGAGCAGTTCTTC CASSLFGLDFNEQFF
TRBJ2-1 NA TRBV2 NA TGTGCCAGCAAGCAAAGCTCCTACAATGAGCAGTTCTTC CASKQSSYNEQFF
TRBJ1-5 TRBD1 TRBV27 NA TGTGCCAGCAGATCTGGGACAGTTAGCAATCAGCCCCAGCATTTT CASRSGTVSNQPQHF
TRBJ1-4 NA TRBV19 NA TGTGCCAGTAGTAGGCTAGCGGGGTCGACTAATGAAAAACTGTTTTTT CASSRLAGSTNEKLFF
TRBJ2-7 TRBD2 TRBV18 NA TGTGCCAGCTCACCGACGCCGGGGGGGGACTACGAGCAGTACTTC CASSPTPGGDYEQYF
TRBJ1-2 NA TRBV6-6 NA TGTGCCATAAAACCGGGGGGCGACGGCTACACCTTC CAIKPGGDGYTF
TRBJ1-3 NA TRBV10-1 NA TGCGCCAGCAGTGATGCAGGCTCTGGAAACACCATATATTTT CASSDAGSGNTIYF
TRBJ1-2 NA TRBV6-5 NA TGTGCCAGCAGGAGACTAGGTGGCTACACCTTC CASRRLGGYTF
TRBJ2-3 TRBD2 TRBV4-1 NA TGCGCCAGCAGCCGGATGGTTCTAGCGGGGACCACAGATACGCAGTATTTT CASSRMVLAGTTDTQYF
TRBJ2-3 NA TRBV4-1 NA TGCGCCAGCAGCCAAGAGACTATGGGCCGCAGCGCTACAGATACGCAGTATTTT CASSQETMGRSATDTQYF
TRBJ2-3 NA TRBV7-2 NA TGTGCCAGCGTGAGGGGGGGTTCCACAGATACGCAGTATTTT CASVRGGSTDTQYF
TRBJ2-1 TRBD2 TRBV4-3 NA TGCGCCAGCAGCCAAGGTTCTGGCGGGGGGCCGAGCTCCTACAATGAGCAGTTCTTC CASSQGSGGGPSSYNEQFF
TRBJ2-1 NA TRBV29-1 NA TGCAGCGTTGTCCCGGGATACAATGAGCAGTTCTTC CSVVPGYNEQFF
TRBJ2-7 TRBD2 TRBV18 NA TGTGCCAGCTCACGGGGGACTAGCGGGGGGGCCGTCCCCTACGAGCAGTACTTC CASSRGTSGGAVPYEQYF
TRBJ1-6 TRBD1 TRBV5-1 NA TGCGCCAGCAGCTGGGGGGACAGGGACTATAATTCACCCCTCCACTTT CASSWGDRDYNSPLHF
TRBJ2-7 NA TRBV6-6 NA TGTGCCAGCAGTCGGGACTCCACTCCCGAGCAGTACTTC CASSRDSTPEQYF
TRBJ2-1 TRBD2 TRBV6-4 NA TGTGCCAGCAGCCCCGGGGGGGCTCGATACAATGAGCAGTTCTTC CASSPGGARYNEQFF
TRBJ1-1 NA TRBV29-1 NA TGCAGCGCCCGAGGTGGGTCGGGGAACACTGAAGCTTTCTTT CSARGGSGNTEAFF
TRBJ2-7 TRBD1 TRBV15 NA TGTGCCACCAGCCCTCCCGGGACAGGGACCTACGAGCAGTACTTC CATSPPGTGTYEQYF
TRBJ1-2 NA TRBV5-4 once TGTGCCAGCAGCCCGAAGTGGACAGATGGCTACACCTTC CASSPKWTDGYTF
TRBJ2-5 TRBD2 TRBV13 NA TGTGCCAGCAGCTTAGGACTAGCGGGGGTCTCAGAGACCCAGTACTTC CASSLGLAGVSETQYF
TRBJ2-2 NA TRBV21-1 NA TGTGCCAGCAGCCCGGGACAGGGGGCCAACACCGGGGAGCTGTTTTTT CASSPGQGANTGELFF
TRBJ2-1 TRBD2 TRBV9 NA TGTGCCAGCAGCGGGGGACTAGCGGGGAGCAATGAGCAGTTCTTC CASSGGLAGSNEQFF
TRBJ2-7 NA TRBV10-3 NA TGTGCCATCAGGGACGATGAGGTCGGGGTCACCTACGAGCAGTACTTC CAIRDDEVGVTYEQYF
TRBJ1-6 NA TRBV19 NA TGTGCCAGTAGTATGGAGGGGGGGAATTCACCCCTCCACTTT CASSMEGGNSPLHF
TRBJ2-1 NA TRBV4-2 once TGTGCCAGCAGCCACTCGACTACAATAGATGAGCAGTTCTTC CASSHSTTIDEQFF
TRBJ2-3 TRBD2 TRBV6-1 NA TGTGCCAGCAATGGACTAGCGGGGGGATTAGATACGCAGTATTTT CASNGLAGGLDTQYF
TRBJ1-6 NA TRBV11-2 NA TGTGCCAGCAGCTCCGAACAAGAGGAGGGGTCACCCCTCCACTTT CASSSEQEEGSPLHF